This T cell receptor beta chain was documented in a study of regulatory T cells in long-lasting Graves disease. Whole-study context: In persistent Graves' disease, antithyroid drugs had been taken for over 5 years and TSH receptor antibodies stayed positive. General study results and limits: Researchers reported studying only peripheral blood, not thyroid tissue.

CDR3-region Arm-PCR and iRepertoire HTBI primers produced the TCR beta libraries. Original processing methods: The study identified about 60 TRBV and 13 to 15 TRBJ segments across samples. TCRdb reprocessed the multiplex PCR reads with MiXCR, giving one entry per CDR3 protein. For this entry, the V and J calls and clone size follow TCRdb and not the study's own pipeline. The table lists a few hundred thousand distinct CDR3 sequences, about 23% of them singletons, with around a quarter in the top ten. Documented time point: persistent/refractory GD, antithyroid drugs over 5 years with positive TRAb. PBMC RNA was the source of the TCR library. American Thyroid Association guidelines defined how Graves' disease was diagnosed. Notes on this clonotype: The antigen is undetermined.

Per the germline V gene, CDR1 is DFQATT and CDR2 is SNEGSKA (reference sequence). V was pared by 4 bases and J by 6 bases, with 10 bases of the junction left unmatched. This CDR3 has 14 residues. Sequenced here: peripheral blood mononuclear cells (PBMCs), sampled when the disease was refractory, from a patient treated with antithyroid drugs. The sequence came from a woman in her 40s with Graves disease. The V and J genes are TRBV20-1 and TRBJ2-7, with 9 bases that match TRBD1. The CDR3 is CSATLTGGGGEQYF. The CDR3 DNA reads as TGCAGTGCTACCTTAACAGGGGGCGGGGGCGAGCAGTACTTC.